What follows are 13 T cell receptor beta chains derived from one specimen sequenced in a study of T-cell reconstitution after alpha-beta-depleted transplantation in children. As it was prepared, the TCRbeta library received unique molecular identifiers. Via MiXCR, TCRdb re-called the PCR reads, giving one row per CDR3 protein. The table shows around 700,000 distinct CDR3 sequences, with approximately 14% occurring only once. Sequencing used PBMCs, obtained before TCRalphabeta/CD19-depleted stem cell transplant. The receptors were sampled from a girl aged 2-9 years with congenital amegakaryocytic thrombocytopenia, due to receive a stem cell transplant.

The genes are TRBV7-6 and TRBJ1-1; D not resolved. The germline gives CDR1 SGHVS, CDR2 FNYEAQ. The V gene lost 5 bases and the J gene lost 0 bases, with 10 bases spanning the gap. This CDR3 comprises 14 residues. CDR3 bases: TGTGCCAGCAGCCCCCTCTCGATGAACACTGAAGCTTTCTTT. This translates into CASSPLSMNTEAFF.

There are a few counts of this clonotype. Possible read error: a much larger clone is one base away. The chain joins TRBV5-1 to TRBJ2-1; TRBD2 matches 12 bases. Germline assignment: CDR1 SGHRS and CDR2 YFSETQ. With V trimmed by 3 bases and J by 5 bases, 3 bases remained unmatched. The CDR3 spans 15 residues. CDR3 DNA: TGCGCCAGCAGCTGGGGACTAGCGGGCCACAATGAGCAGTTCTTC. Translated: CASSWGLAGHNEQFF.

The chain is built from TRBV19 and TRBJ1-4, with 9 bases fitting TRBD1. This CDR3 region has 15 residues. After removal of 5 bases from V and 7 bases from J, the junction contained 8 bases not matched to a gene. Germline V lookup: CDR1 LNHDA, CDR2 SQIVND (reference sequence). Written as DNA, the CDR3 is TGTGCCAGTAGTTTCCTCGGACAGGGGAGTGAAAAACTGTTTTTT. Residues: CASSFLGQGSEKLFF.

This clonotype occurred a few times. The chain carries TRBV7-9 and TRBJ2-3, with TRBD1 identical over 12 bases. Germline loops: CDR1 SEHNR, CDR2 FQNEAQ (reference sequence). This CDR3 comprises 16 residues. V lost 3 bases to trimming and J lost 4 bases; unmatched junction nucleotides: 5. The CDR3 loop is CASSFGTGGNSDTQYF. The CDR3, as DNA: TGTGCCAGCAGCTTTGGGACAGGGGGCAATTCAGATACGCAGTATTTT.

The CDR3 sequence is CASSNGGFYGYTF. In nucleotides, the CDR3 is TGTGCCAGCAGTAACGGGGGGTTCTATGGCTACACCTTC. The chain is built from TRBV28 and TRBJ1-2, with a tentative D call TRBD1 (5 bases). The CDR3 consists of 13 residues. Germline V CDR1 and CDR2: MDHEN, SYDVKM. V was cut by 5 bases and J by 4 bases, with 11 bases left in between.

J is TRBJ2-1 and V is TRBV7-6, with TRBD2 matching 9 bases. The germline V gene encodes CDR1 SGHVS and CDR2 FNYEAQ. This CDR3 spans 15 amino acids. With 5 bases clipped from V and 10 bases from J, the junction kept 12 bases outside the gene matches. The CDR3 DNA reads TGTGCCAGCAGCCCTAGCGGGGTGACATGGGGGGAGCAGTTCTTC. Amino acid sequence: CASSPSGVTWGEQFF.

This clonotype was recorded at least ten times. The chain carries TRBV11-2 and TRBJ2-3, with a possible D match to TRBD1 (5 bases). The CDR3 loop spans 12 amino acids. CDR1 and CDR2 (germline): SGHAT, FQNNGV. Between the trimmed V and J ends, which lost 6 bases and 4 bases, there was a span of 8 bases. For the CDR3, the DNA is TGTGCCAGCAGTCCGACAGCAGATACGCAGTATTTT. It translates to CASSPTADTQYF.

The rearrangement joins TRBV29-1 to TRBJ1-2, with D tentatively TRBD1 (6 bases). Per germline, CDR1 SQVTM and CDR2 ANQGSEA. Between the trimmed V and J ends, which lost 3 bases and 1 base, there was a span of 21 bases. CDR3 length: 17 residues. This chain's CDR3 is CSVDGVISGEVNYGYTF. CDR3 DNA sequence: TGCAGCGTTGACGGCGTGATTTCAGGGGAAGTTAACTATGGCTACACCTTC.

In this sample, this clonotype turned up many times. The chain carries TRBV24-1 and TRBJ2-2; TRBD2 might be the D (5 bases). Trimming left V 3 bases short and J 5 bases short, with 15 bases between. The CDR3 has 16 amino acids. CDR1 KGHDR and CDR2 SFDVKD come from the germline V gene. CDR3 residues: CATSDPTGRRTGELFF. The DNA for the CDR3 is TGTGCCACCAGTGATCCTACGGGGAGACGAACCGGGGAGCTGTTTTTT.

This clonotype was detected many times. The chain joins TRBV5-1 to TRBJ1-2, with D hard to call. The germline gives CDR1 SGHRS, CDR2 YFSETQ. With 4 bases removed from V and 3 bases from J, the gap between germline ends came to 10 bases. The CDR3 loop spans 13 amino acids. CDR3 DNA: TGCGCCAGCAGCGCAACAGCGGACTATGGCTACACCTTC. Translation: CASSATADYGYTF.

This clonotype was recorded a few times. This chain joins TRBV12-3 or TRBV12-4 and TRBJ1-2, with D hard to call. V was shortened by 3 bases and J by 3 bases, with 29 bases between the two germline ends. The CDR3 loop spans 20 amino acids. CDR3 sequence reads: CASSLSPRLGAGSIDYGYTF. The DNA for the CDR3 is TGTGCCAGCAGTTTGTCCCCCCGTTTGGGCGCGGGCAGCATAGACTATGGCTACACCTTC.

This clonotype was found many times. The chain couples TRBV20-1 to TRBJ1-2, with TRBD1 matching 9 bases. Germline V lookup: CDR1 DFQATT, CDR2 SNEGSKA (reference sequence). Trimming removed 6 bases from V and 4 bases from J; junction bases left unmatched: 6. The CDR3 spans 13 residues. In DNA form, the CDR3 reads TGCAGTGCCCGGGACAGGGCAAGCTATGGCTACACCTTC. Its protein product is CSARDRASYGYTF.

This clonotype appeared many times. V gene TRBV5-6 combines with J gene TRBJ1-1, with D hard to call. Germline-derived CDR1 and CDR2 are SGHDT and YYEEEE. The CDR3 is made up of 18 amino acids. The V gene lost 4 bases and the J gene lost 6 bases, with 28 bases spanning the gap. The CDR3 spells CASSRIRAGDIQVAEAFF. DNA of the CDR3: TGTGCCAGCAGCCGCATCCGGGCAGGCGACATCCAAGTGGCTGAAGCTTTCTTT.